This T cell receptor (beta chain) was captured by sequencing in a study of T cell clonotyping in hematopoietic cell transplantation. Generated by immunoSEQ multiplex PCR, the TCRdb table keeps only in-frame clones and is missing some. The data contain about 36,000 clones, 88% of them seen just once; the ten biggest clones take up nearly 2%. The CDR3 covers 16 residues. Trimming stripped 3 bases from V and 0 bases from J, with 14 bases between. Germline values: CDR1 LNHDA, CDR2 SQIVND (reference sequence). The clonotype comes from a woman aged 40 to 50 in good health. Some clones in this sample may be carry-over from other donors' samples. The rearrangement links TRBV19 to TRBJ1-1, with a tentative D call TRBD1 (6 bases). Sequencing was carried out using peripheral blood mononuclear cells. Here the CDR3 DNA reads TGTGCCAGTAGTATCTCTCGGGGGCTAATGAACACTGAAGCTTTCTTT. This sequence encodes CASSISRGLMNTEAFF.